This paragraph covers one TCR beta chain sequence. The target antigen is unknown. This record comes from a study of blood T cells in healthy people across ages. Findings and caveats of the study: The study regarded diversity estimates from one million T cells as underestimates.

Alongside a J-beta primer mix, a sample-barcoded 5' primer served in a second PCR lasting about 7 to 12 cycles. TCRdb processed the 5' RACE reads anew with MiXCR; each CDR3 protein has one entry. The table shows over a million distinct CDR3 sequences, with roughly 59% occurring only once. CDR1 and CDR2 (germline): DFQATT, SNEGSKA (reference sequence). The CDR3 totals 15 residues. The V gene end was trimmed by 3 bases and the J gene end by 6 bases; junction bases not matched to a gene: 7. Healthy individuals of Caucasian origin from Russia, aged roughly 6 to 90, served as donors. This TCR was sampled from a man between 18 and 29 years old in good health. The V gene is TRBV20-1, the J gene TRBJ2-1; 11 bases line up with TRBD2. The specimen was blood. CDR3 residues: CSASKGLAVLNEQFF. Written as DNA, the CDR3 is TGCAGTGCTAGTAAGGGACTAGCGGTCCTCAATGAGCAGTTCTTC.